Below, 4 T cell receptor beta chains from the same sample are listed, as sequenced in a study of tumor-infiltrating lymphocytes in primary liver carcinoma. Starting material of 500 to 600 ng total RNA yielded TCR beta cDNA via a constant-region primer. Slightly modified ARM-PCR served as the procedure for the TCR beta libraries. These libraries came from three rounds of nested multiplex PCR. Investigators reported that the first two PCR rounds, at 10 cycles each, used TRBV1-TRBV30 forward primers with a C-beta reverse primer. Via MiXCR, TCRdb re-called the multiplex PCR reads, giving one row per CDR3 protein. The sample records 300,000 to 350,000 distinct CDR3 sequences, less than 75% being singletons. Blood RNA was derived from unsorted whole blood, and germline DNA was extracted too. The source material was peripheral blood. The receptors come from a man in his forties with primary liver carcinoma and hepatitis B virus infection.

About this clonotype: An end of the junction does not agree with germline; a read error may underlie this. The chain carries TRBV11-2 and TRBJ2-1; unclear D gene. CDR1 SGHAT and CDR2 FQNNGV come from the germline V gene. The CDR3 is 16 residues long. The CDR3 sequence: CASITTPLGAYNEQSF. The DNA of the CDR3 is TGTGCCAGCATCACCACCCCGCTCGGCGCCTACAATGAGCAGTCCTTC.

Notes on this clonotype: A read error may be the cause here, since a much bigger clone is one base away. The CDR3 loop reads CASQDNRGGGYTF. The CDR3 DNA sequence: TGTGCCAGCCAAGATAACAGGGGTGGTGGCTACACCTTC. This rearrangement joins TRBV6-6 to TRBJ1-2; 7 bases are shared with TRBD1. CDR3 length: 13 amino acids. V trimming: 8 bases; J trimming: 7 bases; junction bases outside the gene matches: 10. CDR1 and CDR2 from the germline V gene are MNHNY and SVGAGI (reference sequence).

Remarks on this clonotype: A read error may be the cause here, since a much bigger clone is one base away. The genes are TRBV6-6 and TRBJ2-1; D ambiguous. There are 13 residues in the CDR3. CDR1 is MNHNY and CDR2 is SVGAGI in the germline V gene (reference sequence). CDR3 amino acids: CASKGRAYNELFF. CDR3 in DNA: TGTGCCAGCAAAGGCCGGGCCTACAATGAGCTGTTCTTC.

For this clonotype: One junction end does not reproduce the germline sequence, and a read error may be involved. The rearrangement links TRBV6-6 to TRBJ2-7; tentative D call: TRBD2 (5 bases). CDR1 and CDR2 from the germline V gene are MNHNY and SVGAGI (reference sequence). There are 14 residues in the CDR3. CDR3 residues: CVSSYSGEAYEQYF. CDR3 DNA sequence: TGTGTCAGCAGTTACTCCGGGGAAGCCTACGAGCAGTACTTC.